The entry that follows covers one T cell receptor beta chain sequence. The target antigen is unknown. TCRdb re-called the reads through MiXCR, storing one row per CDR3 protein. In the table there are approximately 750,000 distinct CDR3 sequences, 35% to 45% of which are singletons. The data derive from a study of T cell repertoires in cytomegalovirus infection. Study details: Through public TCR beta signatures, both CMV infection and matching HLA type were indicated. Study-level results: The ex vivo response was dominated by HLA-C-restricted CMV-specific TCR beta clonotypes.

Trimming cost V 5 bases and J 1 base; bases outside gene matches: 8. This CDR3 comprises 15 residues. Germline lookup yields CDR1 SGHRS and CDR2 YFSETQ. This sequence joins TRBV5-1 and TRBJ2-5; 7 bases agree with TRBD2. The sequence derives from a human donor in good health (CMV status not recorded). Some clones in this sample may be carry-over from other donors' samples. The sample taken for sequencing was PBMCs. In DNA form, the CDR3 reads TGCGCCAGCAGGGGCGCTAGCGGAGCCCAAGAGACCCAGTACTTC. This gives the protein CASRGASGAQETQYF.